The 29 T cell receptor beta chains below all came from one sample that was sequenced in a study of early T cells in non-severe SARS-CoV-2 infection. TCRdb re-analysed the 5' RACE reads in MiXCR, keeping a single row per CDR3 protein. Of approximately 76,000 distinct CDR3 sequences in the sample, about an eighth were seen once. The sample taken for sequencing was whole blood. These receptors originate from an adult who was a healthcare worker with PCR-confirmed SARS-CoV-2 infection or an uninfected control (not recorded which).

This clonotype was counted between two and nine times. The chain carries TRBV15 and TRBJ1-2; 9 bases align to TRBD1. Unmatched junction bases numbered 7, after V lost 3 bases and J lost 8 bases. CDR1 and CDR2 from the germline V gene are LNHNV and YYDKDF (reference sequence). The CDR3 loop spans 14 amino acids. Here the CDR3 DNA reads TGTGCCACCAGCAGTCCGGGACAGGGAGTAGGCTACACCTTC. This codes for CATSSPGQGVGYTF.

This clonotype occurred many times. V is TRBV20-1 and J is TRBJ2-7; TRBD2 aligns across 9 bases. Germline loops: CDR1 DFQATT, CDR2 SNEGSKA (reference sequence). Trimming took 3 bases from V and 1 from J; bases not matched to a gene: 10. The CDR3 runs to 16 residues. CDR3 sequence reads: CSARMAGGPISYEQYF. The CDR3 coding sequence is TGCAGTGCTAGGATGGCGGGAGGGCCTATTTCCTACGAGCAGTACTTC.

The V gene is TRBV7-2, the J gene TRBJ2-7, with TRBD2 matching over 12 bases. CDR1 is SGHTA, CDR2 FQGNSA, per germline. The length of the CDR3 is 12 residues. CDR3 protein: CGLGLAGDEQYF. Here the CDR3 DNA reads TGTGGCCTGGGACTAGCGGGCGACGAGCAGTACTTC.

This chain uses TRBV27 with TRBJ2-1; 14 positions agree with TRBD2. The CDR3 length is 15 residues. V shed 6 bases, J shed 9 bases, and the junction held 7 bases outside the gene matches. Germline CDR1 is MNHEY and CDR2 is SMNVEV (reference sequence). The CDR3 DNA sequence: TGTGCCAGCAGCCGGGGGACTAGCGGGAGTGGTGAGCAGTTCTTC. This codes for CASSRGTSGSGEQFF.

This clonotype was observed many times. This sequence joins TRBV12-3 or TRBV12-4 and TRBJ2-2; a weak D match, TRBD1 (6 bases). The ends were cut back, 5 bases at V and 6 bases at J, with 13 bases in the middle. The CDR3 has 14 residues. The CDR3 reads CASSLGHNSGELFF. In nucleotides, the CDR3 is TGTGCCAGCAGTCTGGGACATAACTCCGGGGAGCTGTTTTTT.

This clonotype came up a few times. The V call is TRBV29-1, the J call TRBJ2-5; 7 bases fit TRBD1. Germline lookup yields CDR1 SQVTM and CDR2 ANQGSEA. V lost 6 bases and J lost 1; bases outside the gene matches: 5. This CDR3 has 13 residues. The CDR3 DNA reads TGCAGCGTGGCACAGGGGACCCAAGAGACCCAGTACTTC. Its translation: CSVAQGTQETQYF.

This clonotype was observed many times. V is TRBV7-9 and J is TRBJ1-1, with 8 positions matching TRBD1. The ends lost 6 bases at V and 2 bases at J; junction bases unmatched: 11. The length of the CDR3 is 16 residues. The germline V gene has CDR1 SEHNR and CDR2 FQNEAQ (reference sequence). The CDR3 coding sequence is TGTGCCAGCAGTTTCGGACAGGGTGGGGTAAACACTGAAGCTTTCTTT. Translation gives CASSFGQGGVNTEAFF.

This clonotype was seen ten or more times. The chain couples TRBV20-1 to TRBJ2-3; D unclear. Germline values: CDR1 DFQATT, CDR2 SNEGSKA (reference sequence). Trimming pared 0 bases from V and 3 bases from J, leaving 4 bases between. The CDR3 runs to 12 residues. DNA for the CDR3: TGCAGTGCTAGAGATCAAACAGATACGCAGTATTTT. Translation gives CSARDQTDTQYF.

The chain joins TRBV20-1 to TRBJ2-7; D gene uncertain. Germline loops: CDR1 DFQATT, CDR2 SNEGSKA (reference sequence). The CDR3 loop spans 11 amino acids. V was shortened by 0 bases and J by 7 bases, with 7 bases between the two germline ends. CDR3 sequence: CSARDPVEQYF. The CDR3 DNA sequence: TGCAGTGCTAGAGATCCTGTGGAGCAGTACTTC.

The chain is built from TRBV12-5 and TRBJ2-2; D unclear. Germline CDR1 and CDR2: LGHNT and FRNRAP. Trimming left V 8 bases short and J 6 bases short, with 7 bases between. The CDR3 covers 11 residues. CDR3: CASRSAGELFF. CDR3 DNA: TGTGCTAGTCGCAGCGCCGGGGAGCTGTTTTTT.

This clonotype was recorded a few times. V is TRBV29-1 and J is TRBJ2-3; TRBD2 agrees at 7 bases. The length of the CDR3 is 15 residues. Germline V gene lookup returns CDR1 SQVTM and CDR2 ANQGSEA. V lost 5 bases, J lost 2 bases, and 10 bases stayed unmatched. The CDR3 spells CSVLGGPFATDTQYF. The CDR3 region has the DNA TGCAGCGTTCTGGGAGGGCCTTTTGCCACAGATACGCAGTATTTT.

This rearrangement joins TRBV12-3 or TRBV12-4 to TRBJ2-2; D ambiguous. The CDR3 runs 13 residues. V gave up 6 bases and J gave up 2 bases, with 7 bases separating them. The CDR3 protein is CASSLLNTGELFF. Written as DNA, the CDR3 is TGTGCCAGCAGCCTACTAAACACCGGGGAGCTGTTTTTT.

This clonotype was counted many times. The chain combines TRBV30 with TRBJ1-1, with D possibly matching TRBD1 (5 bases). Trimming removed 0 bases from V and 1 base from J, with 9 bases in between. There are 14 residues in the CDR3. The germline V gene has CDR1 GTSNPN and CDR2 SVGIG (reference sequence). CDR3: CAWSVWGTNTEAFF. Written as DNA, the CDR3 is TGTGCCTGGAGTGTATGGGGGACGAACACTGAAGCTTTCTTT.

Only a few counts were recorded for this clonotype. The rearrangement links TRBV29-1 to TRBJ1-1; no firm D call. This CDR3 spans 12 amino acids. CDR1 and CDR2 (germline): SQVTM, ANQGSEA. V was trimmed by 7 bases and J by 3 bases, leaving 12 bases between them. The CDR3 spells CSGRAEYTEAFF. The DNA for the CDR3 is TGCAGCGGGCGGGCTGAGTACACTGAAGCTTTCTTT.

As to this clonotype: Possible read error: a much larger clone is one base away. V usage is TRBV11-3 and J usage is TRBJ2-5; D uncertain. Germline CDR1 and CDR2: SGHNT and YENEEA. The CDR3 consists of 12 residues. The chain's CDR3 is CTSSLRGETQYF. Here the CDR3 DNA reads TGTACCAGCAGCCTCCGCGGAGAGACCCAGTACTTC. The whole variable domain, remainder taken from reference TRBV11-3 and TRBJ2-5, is EAGVVQSPRYKIIEKKQPVAFWCNPISGHNTLYWYLQNLGQGPELLIRYENEEAVDDSQLPKDRFSAERLKGVDSTLKIQPAELGDSAVYLCTSSLRGETQYFGPGTRLLVL.

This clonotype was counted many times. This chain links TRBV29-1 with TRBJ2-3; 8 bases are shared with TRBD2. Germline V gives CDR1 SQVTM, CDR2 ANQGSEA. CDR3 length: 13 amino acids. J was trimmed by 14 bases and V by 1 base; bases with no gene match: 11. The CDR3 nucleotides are TGCAGCGTTGAAGTGTCTAGCGGGCTTACTGGGTATTTT. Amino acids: CSVEVSSGLTGYF.

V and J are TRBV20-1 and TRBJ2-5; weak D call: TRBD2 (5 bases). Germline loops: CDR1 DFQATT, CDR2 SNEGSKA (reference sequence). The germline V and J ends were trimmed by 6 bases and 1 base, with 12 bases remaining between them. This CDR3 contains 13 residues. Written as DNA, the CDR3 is TGCAGTGCCGCGTTCAGCGGCCAAGAGACCCAGTACTTC. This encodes CSAAFSGQETQYF.

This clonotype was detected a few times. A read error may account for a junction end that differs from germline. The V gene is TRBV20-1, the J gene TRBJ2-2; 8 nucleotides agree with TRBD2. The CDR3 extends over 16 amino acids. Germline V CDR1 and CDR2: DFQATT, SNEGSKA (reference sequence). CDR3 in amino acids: CSVRPSAGVTPGELFF. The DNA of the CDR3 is TGCAGTGTTAGACCCTCAGCGGGGGTTACTCCCGGGGAGCTGTTTTTT.

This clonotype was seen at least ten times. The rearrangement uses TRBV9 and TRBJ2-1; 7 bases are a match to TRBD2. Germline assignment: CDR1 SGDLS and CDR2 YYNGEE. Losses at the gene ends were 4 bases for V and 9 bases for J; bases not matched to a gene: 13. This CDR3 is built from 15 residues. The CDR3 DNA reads TGTGCCAGCAGCACCATTAGCGGGTCGAACACTGAGCAGTTCTTC. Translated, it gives CASSTISGSNTEQFF.

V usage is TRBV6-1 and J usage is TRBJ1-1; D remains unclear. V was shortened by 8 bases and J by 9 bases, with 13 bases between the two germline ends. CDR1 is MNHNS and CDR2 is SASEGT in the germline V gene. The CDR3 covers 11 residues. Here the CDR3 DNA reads TGTGCCAGCTTTGGGGTAGGAAAAGCTTTCTTT. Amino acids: CASFGVGKAFF.

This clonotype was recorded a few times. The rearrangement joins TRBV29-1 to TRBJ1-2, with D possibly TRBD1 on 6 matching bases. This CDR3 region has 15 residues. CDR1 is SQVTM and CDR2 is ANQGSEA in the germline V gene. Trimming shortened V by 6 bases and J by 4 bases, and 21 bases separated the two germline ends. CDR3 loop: CSVHLGGDTSYGYTF. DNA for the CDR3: TGCAGCGTCCACCTGGGGGGGGACACATCCTATGGCTACACCTTC. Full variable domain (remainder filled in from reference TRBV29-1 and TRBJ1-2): SAVISQKPSRDICQRGTSLTIQCQVDSQVTMMFWYRQQPGQSLTLIATANQGSEATYESGFVIDKFPISRPNLTFSTLTVSNMSPEDSSIYLCSVHLGGDTSYGYTFGSGTRLTVV.

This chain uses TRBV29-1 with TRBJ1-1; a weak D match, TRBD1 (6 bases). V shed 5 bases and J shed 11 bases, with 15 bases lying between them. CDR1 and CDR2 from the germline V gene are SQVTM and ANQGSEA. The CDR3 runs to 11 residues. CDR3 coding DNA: TGCAGCGTTCGGACAGATTCAGGCGCTTTCTTT. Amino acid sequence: CSVRTDSGAFF. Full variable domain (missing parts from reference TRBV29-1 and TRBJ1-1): SAVISQKPSRDICQRGTSLTIQCQVDSQVTMMFWYRQQPGQSLTLIATANQGSEATYESGFVIDKFPISRPNLTFSTLTVSNMSPEDSSIYLCSVRTDSGAFFGQGTRLTVV.

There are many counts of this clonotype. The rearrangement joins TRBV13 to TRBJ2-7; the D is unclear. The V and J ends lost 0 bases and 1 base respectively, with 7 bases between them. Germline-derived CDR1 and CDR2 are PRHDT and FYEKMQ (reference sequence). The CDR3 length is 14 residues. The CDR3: CASSLGKGSYEQYF. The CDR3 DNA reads TGTGCCAGCAGCTTAGGGAAGGGATCCTACGAGCAGTACTTC.

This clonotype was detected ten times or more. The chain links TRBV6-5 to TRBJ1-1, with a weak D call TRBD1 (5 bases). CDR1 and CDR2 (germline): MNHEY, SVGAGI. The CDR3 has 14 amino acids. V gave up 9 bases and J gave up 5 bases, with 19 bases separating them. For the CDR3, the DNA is TGTGCCAGTACCCTTCAGCGGGGGATGACTGAAGCTTTCTTT. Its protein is CASTLQRGMTEAFF.

CDR3 protein: CASSFLNTEAFF. CDR3 in DNA: TGTGCCAGCTCGTTCCTGAACACTGAAGCTTTCTTT. The chain carries TRBV5-6 and TRBJ1-1; D gene unclear. The CDR3 totals 12 residues. Germline-derived CDR1 and CDR2 are SGHDT and YYEEEE. V was trimmed by 7 bases and J by 0 bases, leaving 7 bases between them.

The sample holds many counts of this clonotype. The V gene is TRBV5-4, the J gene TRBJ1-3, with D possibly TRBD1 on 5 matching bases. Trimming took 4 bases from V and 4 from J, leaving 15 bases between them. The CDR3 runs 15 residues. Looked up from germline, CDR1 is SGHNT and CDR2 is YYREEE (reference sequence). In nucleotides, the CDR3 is TGTGCCAGCAGCCCAGGGAGGTCCTCCGGAAACACCATATATTTT. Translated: CASSPGRSSGNTIYF. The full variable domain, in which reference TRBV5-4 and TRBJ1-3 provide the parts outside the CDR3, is ETGVTQSPTHLIKTRGQQVTLRCSSQSGHNTVSWYQQALGQGPQFIFQYYREEENGRGNFPPRFSGLQFPNYSSELNVNALELDDSALYLCASSPGRSSGNTIYFGEGSWLTVV.

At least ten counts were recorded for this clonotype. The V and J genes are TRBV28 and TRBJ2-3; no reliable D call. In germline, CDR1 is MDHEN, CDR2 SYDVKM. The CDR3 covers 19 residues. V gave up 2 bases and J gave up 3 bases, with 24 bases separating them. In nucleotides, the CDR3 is TGTGCCAGCAGTTTAGGCGACACCCACTACATGAAAGAGACAGATACGCAGTATTTT. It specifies CASSLGDTHYMKETDTQYF.

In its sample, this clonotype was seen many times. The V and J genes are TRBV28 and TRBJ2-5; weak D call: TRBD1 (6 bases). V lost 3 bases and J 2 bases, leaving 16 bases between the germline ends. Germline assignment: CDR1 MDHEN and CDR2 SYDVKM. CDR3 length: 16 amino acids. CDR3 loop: CASSLISSTGQETQYF. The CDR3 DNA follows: TGTGCCAGCAGTTTGATTTCTTCGACAGGTCAAGAGACCCAGTACTTC.

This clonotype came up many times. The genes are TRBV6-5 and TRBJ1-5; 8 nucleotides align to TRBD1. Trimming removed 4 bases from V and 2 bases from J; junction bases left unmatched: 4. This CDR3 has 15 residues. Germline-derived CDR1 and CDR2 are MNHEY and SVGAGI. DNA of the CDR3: TGTGCCAGCAGTTCGACAGGGGCTGGCAATCAGCCCCAGCATTTT. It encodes CASSSTGAGNQPQHF.